Each of the 19 T cell receptor beta chains below was sequenced from the same sample in a study of monozygotic twins with inflammatory bowel disease. TCRdb reprocessed the 5' RACE reads, with one entry per CDR3 protein and no DNA. This repertoire comprises over 110,000 distinct CDR3 sequences; its ten largest clones make up 2% to 2.5%. The source material was blood. The receptor set was obtained from a human donor with ulcerative colitis or Crohn's disease, or a healthy co-twin of an affected twin (not recorded which).

Here the CDR3 reads CASSQRLQNGEAFF. This rearrangement joins TRBV3-1 to TRBJ1-1. The CDR3 covers 14 residues. CDR1 LGHDT and CDR2 YNNKEL come from the germline V gene (reference sequence).

The V call is TRBV20-1, the J call TRBJ2-2; TCRdb indicates TRBD2, and absent DNA this call remains unverified. Germline V gene sequence: CDR1 DFQATT, CDR2 SNEGSKA (reference sequence). The CDR3 is 13 amino acids. CDR3 amino acids: CSAKDGRYGELFF.

The chain couples TRBV20-1 to TRBJ2-4. This CDR3 has 14 amino acids. In germline, CDR1 is DFQATT, CDR2 SNEGSKA (reference sequence). The CDR3 loop is CSASRDLAKNIQYF.

The V gene is TRBV9, the J gene TRBJ2-1; TCRdb outputs TRBD2, but without DNA this stays unchecked. The CDR3 is 14 residues long. Looked up from germline, CDR1 is SGDLS and CDR2 is YYNGEE. The CDR3 sequence: CASSELAGGHEQFF.

CDR3: CASSGGQGSYEQYF. The chain has TRBV9 and TRBJ2-7. The CDR3 runs to 14 residues. CDR1 is SGDLS and CDR2 is YYNGEE in the germline V gene.

The chain joins TRBV20-1 to TRBJ2-5; the D call from TCRdb, TRBD1, cannot be confirmed without DNA. There are 14 residues in the CDR3. Germline V gives CDR1 DFQATT, CDR2 SNEGSKA (reference sequence). The CDR3 sequence is CSAVTGVLRETQYF.

This sequence joins TRBV5-5 and TRBJ2-7; without DNA, the TCRdb call of TRBD1 cannot be checked. The CDR3 is 16 amino acids. CDR1 is SGHKS and CDR2 is YYEKEE in the germline V gene (reference sequence). The CDR3 reads CASSWTQGVRSYEQYF.

V is TRBV3-1 and J is TRBJ1-1; the D call of TRBD1 rests on TCRdb alone, since no DNA is present to check it. The V gene's germline CDR1 is LGHDT and CDR2 YNNKEL (reference sequence). The CDR3 contains 16 residues. CDR3: CASSPQTGSWNTEAFF.

The chain has TRBV7-9 and TRBJ2-1. CDR3 length: 12 residues. Looked up from germline, CDR1 is SEHNR and CDR2 is FQNEAQ (reference sequence). The CDR3 protein is CASSLTINEQFF.

This chain joins TRBV27 and TRBJ2-5; TCRdb lists TRBD1, though no DNA is available to test this call. The V gene's germline CDR1 is MNHEY and CDR2 SMNVEV (reference sequence). The CDR3 has 15 residues. CDR3 protein: CASSSPTRGGETQYF.

This sequence joins TRBV27 and TRBJ2-6; TCRdb's D call, TRBD2, is unchecked because there is no DNA. The CDR3 extends over 16 amino acids. Germline lookup yields CDR1 MNHEY and CDR2 SMNVEV (reference sequence). This CDR3 reads CASGLNQGSGANVLTF. The full variable domain, with the rest looked up from reference TRBV27 and TRBJ2-6, is EAQVTQNPRYLITVTGKKLTVTCSQNMNHEYMSWYRQDPGLGLRQIYYSMNVEVTDKGDVPEGYKVSRKEKRNFPLILESPSPNQTSLYFCASGLNQGSGANVLTFGAGSRLTVL.

The chain employs TRBV6-2 or TRBV6-3 and TRBJ2-7; TCRdb's D call of TRBD1 is untestable without DNA. Germline V CDR1 and CDR2: MNHEY, SVGEGT. This CDR3 is built from 15 residues. The CDR3 loop reads CASSYGITGFPEQYF.

This chain connects TRBV20-1 to TRBJ1-5. Per germline, CDR1 DFQATT and CDR2 SNEGSKA (reference sequence). This CDR3 spans 14 amino acids. This CDR3 reads CSARAGTPGQPQHF.

The chain uses TRBV7-2 and TRBJ2-3; TCRdb gives TRBD2 as the D gene, but with no DNA this cannot be confirmed. Germline CDR1 reads SGHTA; CDR2 reads FQGNSA. The CDR3 is 18 residues long. CDR3 loop: CASSGQRGGPPSTDTQYF.

The chain combines TRBV7-7 with TRBJ2-7; TCRdb gives TRBD1 as the D gene, but with no DNA this cannot be confirmed. The CDR3 contains 13 residues. Germline V lookup: CDR1 SSHAT, CDR2 FNYEAQ (reference sequence). This chain's CDR3 is CASSLGRGNEQYF.

The chain carries TRBV4-1 and TRBJ1-5; TCRdb returns TRBD1, unconfirmable since there is no DNA. The CDR3 sequence is 17 residues long. Germline CDR1 reads MGHRA; CDR2 reads YSYEKL. CDR3 sequence reads: CASSQDQGVRRNQPQHF.

This chain's CDR3 is CASSGSGASSYEQYF. The J gene is TRBJ2-7, the V gene TRBV5-1; TCRdb's assignment of TRBD2 cannot be checked, as there is no DNA. The CDR3 covers 15 residues. Germline CDR1 reads SGHRS; CDR2 reads YFSETQ.

The genes are TRBV7-3 and TRBJ2-6; TCRdb's D call of TRBD1 is untestable without DNA. In germline, CDR1 is SGHTA, CDR2 FQGTGA. This CDR3 region has 15 residues. The CDR3: CASSLDSSNTNVLTF.

The rearrangement links TRBV6-5 to TRBJ1-1. The V gene's germline CDR1 is MNHEY and CDR2 SVGAGI. CDR3 length: 17 residues. The CDR3 region is CASSYSGYGTMNTEAFF.